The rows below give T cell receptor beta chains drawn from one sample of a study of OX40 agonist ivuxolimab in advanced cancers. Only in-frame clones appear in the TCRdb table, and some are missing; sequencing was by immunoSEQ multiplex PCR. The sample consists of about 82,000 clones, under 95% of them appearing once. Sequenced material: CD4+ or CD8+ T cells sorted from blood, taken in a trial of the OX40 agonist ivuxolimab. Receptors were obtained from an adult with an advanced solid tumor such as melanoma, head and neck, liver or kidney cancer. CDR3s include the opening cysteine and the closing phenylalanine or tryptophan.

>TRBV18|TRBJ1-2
CASSPEGNYGYTF
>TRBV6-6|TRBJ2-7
CASTDSGGYEQYF
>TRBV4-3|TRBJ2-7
CASSQDRLAIAEQYF
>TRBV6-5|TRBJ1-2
CASSDGFGYTF
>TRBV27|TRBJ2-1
CASSYGGPPYNEQFF
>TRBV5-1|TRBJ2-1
CASSVRMASTGGEQFF
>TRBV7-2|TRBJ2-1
CASNRLAVNNEQFF
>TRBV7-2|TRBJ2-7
CASSWGLAGNYEQYF
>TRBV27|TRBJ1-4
CASSLSGVPYNEKLFF
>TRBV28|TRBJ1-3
CASSSTGSGNTIYF
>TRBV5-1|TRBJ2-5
CASSLGTTQETQYF
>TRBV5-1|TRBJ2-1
CASSLAEGPGSYNEQFF
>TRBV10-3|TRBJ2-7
CAISDGQDSYEQYF
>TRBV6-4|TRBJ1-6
CASSDGSYNSPLHF
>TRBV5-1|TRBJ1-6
CASSSDRDNNSPLHF
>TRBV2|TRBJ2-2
CASSEAGGNTGELFF
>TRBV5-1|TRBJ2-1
CASSLGPPSIYNEQFF
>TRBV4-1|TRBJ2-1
CASSQVAGIYNEQFF
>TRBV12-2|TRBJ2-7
CASRYGLDYEQYF